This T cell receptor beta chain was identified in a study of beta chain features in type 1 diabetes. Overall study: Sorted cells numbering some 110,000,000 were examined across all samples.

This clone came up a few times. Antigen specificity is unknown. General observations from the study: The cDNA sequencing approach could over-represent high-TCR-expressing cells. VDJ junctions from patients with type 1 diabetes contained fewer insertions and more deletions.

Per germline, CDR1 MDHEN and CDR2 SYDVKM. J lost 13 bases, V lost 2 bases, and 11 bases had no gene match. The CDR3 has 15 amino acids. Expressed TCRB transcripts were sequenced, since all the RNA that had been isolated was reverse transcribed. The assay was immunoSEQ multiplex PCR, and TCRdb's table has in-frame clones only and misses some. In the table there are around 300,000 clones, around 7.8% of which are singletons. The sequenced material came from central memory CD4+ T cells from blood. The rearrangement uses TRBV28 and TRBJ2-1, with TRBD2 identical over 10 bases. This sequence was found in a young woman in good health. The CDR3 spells CASSLPLLAGDQQFF. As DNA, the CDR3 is TGTGCCAGCAGTTTACCCTTGCTAGCGGGGGACCAACAGTTCTTC.